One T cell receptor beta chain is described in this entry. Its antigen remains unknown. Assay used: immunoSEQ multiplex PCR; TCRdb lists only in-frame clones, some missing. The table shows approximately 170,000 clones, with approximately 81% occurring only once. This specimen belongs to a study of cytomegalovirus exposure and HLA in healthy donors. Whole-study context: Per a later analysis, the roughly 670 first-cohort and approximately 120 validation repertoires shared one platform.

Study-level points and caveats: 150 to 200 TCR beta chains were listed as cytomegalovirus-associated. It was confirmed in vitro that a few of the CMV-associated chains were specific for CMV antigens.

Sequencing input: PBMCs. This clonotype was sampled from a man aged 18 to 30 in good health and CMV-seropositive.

The CDR3 nucleotides are TGTGCCAGCAGCTTCACAGGGACCGGGGAGCTGTTTTTT. This encodes CASSFTGTGELFF. The chain has TRBV13 and TRBJ2-2, with D maybe TRBD1 (6 bases). The CDR3 consists of 13 residues. The germline V gene has CDR1 PRHDT and CDR2 FYEKMQ (reference sequence). Trimming removed 3 bases from V and 5 bases from J, with 7 bases in between. Full variable domain (rest looked up from reference TRBV13 and TRBJ2-2): AAGVIQSPRHLIKEKRETATLKCYPIPRHDTVYWYQQGPGQDPQFLISFYEKMQSDKGSIPDRFSAQQFSDYHSELNMSSLELGDSALYFCASSFTGTGELFFGEGSRLTVL.